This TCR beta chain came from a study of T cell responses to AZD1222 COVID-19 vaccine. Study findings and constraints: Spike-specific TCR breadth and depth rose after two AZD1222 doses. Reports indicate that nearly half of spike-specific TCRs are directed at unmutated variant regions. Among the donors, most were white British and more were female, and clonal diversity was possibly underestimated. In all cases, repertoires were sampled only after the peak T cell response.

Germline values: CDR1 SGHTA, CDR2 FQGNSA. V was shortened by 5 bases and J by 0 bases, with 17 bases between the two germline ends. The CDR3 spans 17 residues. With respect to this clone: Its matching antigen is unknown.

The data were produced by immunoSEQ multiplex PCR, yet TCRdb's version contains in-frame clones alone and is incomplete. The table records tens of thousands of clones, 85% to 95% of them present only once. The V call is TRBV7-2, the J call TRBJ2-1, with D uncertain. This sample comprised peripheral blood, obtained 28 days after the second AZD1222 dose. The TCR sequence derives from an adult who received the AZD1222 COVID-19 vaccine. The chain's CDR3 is CASSPAAPFASYNEQFF. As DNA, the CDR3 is TGTGCCAGCAGCCCGGCGGCACCCTTCGCCTCCTACAATGAGCAGTTCTTC.